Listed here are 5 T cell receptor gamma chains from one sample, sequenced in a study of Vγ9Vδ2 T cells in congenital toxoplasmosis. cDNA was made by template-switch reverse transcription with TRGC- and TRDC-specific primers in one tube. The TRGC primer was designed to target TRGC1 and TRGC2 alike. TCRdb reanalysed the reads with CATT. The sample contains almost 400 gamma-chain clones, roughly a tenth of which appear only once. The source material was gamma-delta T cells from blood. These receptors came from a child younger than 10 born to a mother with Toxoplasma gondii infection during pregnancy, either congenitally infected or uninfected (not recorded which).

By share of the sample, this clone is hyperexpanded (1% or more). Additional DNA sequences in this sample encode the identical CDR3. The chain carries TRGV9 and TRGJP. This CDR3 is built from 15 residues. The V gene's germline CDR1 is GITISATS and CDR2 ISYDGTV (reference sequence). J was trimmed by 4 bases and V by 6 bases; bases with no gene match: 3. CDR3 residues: CALWTQELGKKIKVF. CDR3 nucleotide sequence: TGTGCCTTGTGGACCCAAGAGTTGGGCAAAAAAATCAAGGTATTT.

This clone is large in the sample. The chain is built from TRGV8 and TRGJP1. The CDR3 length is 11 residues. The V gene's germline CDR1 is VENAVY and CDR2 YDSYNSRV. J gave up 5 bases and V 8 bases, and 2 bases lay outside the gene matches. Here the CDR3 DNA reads TGTGCCACCTCTACTGGTTGGTTCAAGATATTT. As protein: CATSTGWFKIF.

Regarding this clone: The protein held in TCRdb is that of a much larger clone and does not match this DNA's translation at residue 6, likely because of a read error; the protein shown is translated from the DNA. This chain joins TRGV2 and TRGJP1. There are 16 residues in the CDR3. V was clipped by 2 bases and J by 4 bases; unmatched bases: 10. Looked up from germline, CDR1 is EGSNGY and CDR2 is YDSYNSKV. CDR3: CATWDEGIGTGWFKIF. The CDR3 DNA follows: TGTGCCACCTGGGACGAGGGGATAGGCACTGGTTGGTTCAAGATATTT.

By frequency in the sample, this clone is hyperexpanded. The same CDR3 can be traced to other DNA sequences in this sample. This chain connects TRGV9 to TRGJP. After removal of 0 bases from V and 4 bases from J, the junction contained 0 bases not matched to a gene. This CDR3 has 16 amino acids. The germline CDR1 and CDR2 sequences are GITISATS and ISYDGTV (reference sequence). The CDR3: CALWEVQELGKKIKVF. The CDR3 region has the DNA TGTGCCTTGTGGGAGGTGCAAGAGTTGGGCAAAAAAATCAAGGTATTT.

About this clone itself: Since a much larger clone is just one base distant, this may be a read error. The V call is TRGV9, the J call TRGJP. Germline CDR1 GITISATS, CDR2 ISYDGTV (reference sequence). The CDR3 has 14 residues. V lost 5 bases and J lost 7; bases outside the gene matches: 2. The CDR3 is CALWGELGKKIKVF. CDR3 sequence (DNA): TGTGCCTTGTGGGGGGAGTTGGGCAAAAAAATCAAGGTATTT.